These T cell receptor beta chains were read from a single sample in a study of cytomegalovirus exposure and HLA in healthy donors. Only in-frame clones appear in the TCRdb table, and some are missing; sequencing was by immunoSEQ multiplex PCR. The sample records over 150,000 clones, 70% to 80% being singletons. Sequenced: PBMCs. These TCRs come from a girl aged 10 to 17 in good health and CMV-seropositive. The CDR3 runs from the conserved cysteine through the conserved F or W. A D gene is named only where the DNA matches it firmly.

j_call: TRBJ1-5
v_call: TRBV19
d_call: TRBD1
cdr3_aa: CASLDRGNSNQPQHF

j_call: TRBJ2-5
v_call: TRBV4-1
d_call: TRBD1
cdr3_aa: CASSQRGTGEVTQYF

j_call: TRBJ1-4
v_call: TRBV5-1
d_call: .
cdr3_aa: CASSLGQTNEKLFF

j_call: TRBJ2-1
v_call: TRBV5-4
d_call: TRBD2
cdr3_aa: CASSLGTSGWYNEQFF

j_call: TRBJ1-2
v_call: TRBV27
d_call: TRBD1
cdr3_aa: CASSLFSLRGRNGYGYTF

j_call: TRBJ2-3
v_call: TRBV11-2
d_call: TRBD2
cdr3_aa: CASSEDAGTRRADTQYF

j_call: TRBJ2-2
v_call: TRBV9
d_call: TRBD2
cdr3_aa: CASSPRLAGPANTGELFF

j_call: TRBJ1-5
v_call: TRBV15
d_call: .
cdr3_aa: CATSRDVHRDGQPQHF

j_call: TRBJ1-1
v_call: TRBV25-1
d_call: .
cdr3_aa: CASSESTVSWSTEAFF

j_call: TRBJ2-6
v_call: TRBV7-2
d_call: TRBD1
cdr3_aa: CASSPAGGSGANVLTF

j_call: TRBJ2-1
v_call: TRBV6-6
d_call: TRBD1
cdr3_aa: CASTDPGTGLLEQFF

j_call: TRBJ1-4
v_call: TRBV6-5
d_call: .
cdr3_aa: CASSPGTPNLMFF

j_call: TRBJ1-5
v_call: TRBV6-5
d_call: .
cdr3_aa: CASSRVGGSNQPQHF

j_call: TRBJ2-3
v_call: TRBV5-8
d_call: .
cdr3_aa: CASSFLIGTDTQYF

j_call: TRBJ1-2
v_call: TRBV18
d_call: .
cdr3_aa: CASSQRIDGYTF

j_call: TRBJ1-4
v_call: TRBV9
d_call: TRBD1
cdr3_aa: CASTRGLSATNEKLFF

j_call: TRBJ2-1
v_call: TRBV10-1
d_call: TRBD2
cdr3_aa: CASSEGLATNEQFF

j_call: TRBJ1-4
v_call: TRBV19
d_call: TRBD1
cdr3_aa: CASQTGDEKLFF

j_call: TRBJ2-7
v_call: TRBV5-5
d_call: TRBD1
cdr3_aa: CASSFSGQGGEQYF

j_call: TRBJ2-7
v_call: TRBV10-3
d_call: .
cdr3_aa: CAISDGSYEQYF

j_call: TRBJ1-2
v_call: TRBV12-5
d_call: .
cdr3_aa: CASGLATIHSLANYGYTF

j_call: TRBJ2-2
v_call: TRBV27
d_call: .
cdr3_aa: CASSFAPVGRNTGELFF

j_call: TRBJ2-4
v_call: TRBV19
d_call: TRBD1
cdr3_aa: CASSIAGAGTGLAKNIQYF

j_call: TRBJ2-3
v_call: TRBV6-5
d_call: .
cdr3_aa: CASSHREDTQYF

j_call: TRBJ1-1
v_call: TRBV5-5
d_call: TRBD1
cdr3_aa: CASSLGWTGAAFF